One sample yielded the 3 T cell receptor beta chains listed below, sequenced in a study of control samples from healthy donors and cancer patients. Sequencing was performed with immunoSEQ multiplex PCR; in TCRdb, only in-frame clones are kept and a portion is missing. This sample has about 160,000 clones; over 85% occur once, and the top ten carry roughly 4.3%. The specimen sequenced was blood. These receptor sequences come from a woman aged 60-75 years in good health.

This rearrangement joins TRBV6-5 to TRBJ1-5; 7 nucleotides agree with TRBD1. This CDR3 region has 15 residues. The J segment lost 3 bases and the V segment lost 3 bases, leaving 5 bases of the junction unmatched. Germline V gene sequence: CDR1 MNHEY, CDR2 SVGAGI. The CDR3 protein is CASSYRGLDNQPQHF. The CDR3 nucleotides read TGTGCCAGCAGTTATAGGGGGCTGGACAATCAGCCCCAGCATTTT.

This clone was found once. This sequence joins TRBV4-1 and TRBJ1-1; D gene unclear. Germline V gives CDR1 MGHRA, CDR2 YSYEKL. This CDR3 spans 14 amino acids. V gave up 1 base and J gave up 7 bases, with 13 bases separating them. The CDR3 sequence is CASSQVAAGFEAFF. For the CDR3, the DNA is TGCGCCAGCAGCCAAGTAGCGGCAGGATTTGAAGCTTTCTTT.

This clone was detected only a few times. The chain joins TRBV4-1 to TRBJ1-4, with D unclear. The CDR3 loop spans 12 amino acids. V lost 9 bases, J lost 5 bases, and 10 bases lay in between. The germline CDR1 and CDR2 sequences are MGHRA and YSYEKL. The CDR3 here is CASTRENEKLFF. In nucleotides, the CDR3 is TGCGCCAGTACCCGAGAGAATGAAAAACTGTTTTTT.